Below, 6 T cell receptor beta chains from the same sample are listed, as sequenced in a study of shared clonotypes between healthy human individuals (dated by TCRdb to 2018 to 2020). Library generation was performed with the immunoSEQ multiplex PCR assay. Sourced from immuneACCESS, this table was stored by TCRdb with only in-frame sequences that have V and J called. A share of the clones is absent; for the studies checked, an unresolved V gene accounts for under half, and the remainder has no known explanation. The sample table contains some 2 million clones; only one count was recorded for roughly 94% of them. Under 0.15% of the sample is held by the ten biggest clonotypes. The sequenced material came from naive CD4+ T cells sorted from blood. In the paper's terms, the cell subset or site label means: CD45RA+ positively selected. The receptors here all came from a man younger than 30 in good health.

Regarding this clone: The sample has other DNA sequences that encode this CDR3 too. The chain uses TRBV6-5 and TRBJ1-6; 9 positions agree with TRBD1. CDR1 is MNHEY, CDR2 SVGAGI, per germline. The CDR3 is 14 residues long. The ends lost 7 bases at V and 10 bases at J; junction bases unmatched: 8. CDR3 coding DNA: TGTGCCAGCACCCGGGACAGGGAAGGGTCACCCCTCCACTTT. Amino acid sequence: CASTRDREGSPLHF.

V usage is TRBV10-3 and J usage is TRBJ1-1; D is perhaps TRBD1 (5 bases). V was shortened by 10 bases and J by 0 bases, with 12 bases between the two germline ends. The CDR3 runs 13 residues. Germline values: CDR1 ENHRY, CDR2 SYGVKD. In DNA form, the CDR3 reads TGTGCCACCCTACAGGAAATGAACACTGAAGCTTTCTTT. It yields the protein CATLQEMNTEAFF.

This clone has ten or more counts. V is TRBV9 and J is TRBJ2-2; TRBD2 might be the D (6 bases). V shed 0 bases and J shed 4 bases, with 7 bases lying between them. The germline gives CDR1 SGDLS, CDR2 YYNGEE. The CDR3 is 14 residues long. This CDR3 reads CASSVGGTTGELFF. CDR3 in DNA: TGTGCCAGCAGCGTAGGCGGGACCACCGGGGAGCTGTTTTTT.

The rearrangement links TRBV5-6 to TRBJ1-6; no reliable D call. The CDR3 is 14 residues long. The germline CDR1 and CDR2 sequences are SGHDT and YYEEEE. Deletions cut 1 base from V and 7 bases from J, with 9 bases between. The CDR3 bases are TGTGCCAGCAGCTTGCCCTCAACCAATTCACCCCTCCACTTT. Translating gives CASSLPSTNSPLHF.

The chain combines TRBV25-1 with TRBJ2-1; D ambiguous. The germline V and J ends were trimmed by 3 bases and 0 bases, with 12 bases remaining between them. From germline, CDR1 is MGHDK and CDR2 SYGVNS. The CDR3 spans 16 residues. The CDR3 nucleotides are TGTGCCAGCAGTGACCGGGTAAAGAGCTCCTACAATGAGCAGTTCTTC. Translating it yields CASSDRVKSSYNEQFF.

This chain uses TRBV6-5 with TRBJ1-6; D might be TRBD1 (5 bases). Trimming cost V 0 bases and J 10 bases, with 13 bases left between them. In germline, CDR1 is MNHEY, CDR2 SVGAGI. The CDR3 has 15 amino acids. The CDR3 DNA sequence: TGTGCCAGCAGTTACTCGTGGCAGGGTGGGTCACCCCTCCACTTT. Its translation: CASSYSWQGGSPLHF.